These 16 T cell receptor beta chains came from one sample sequenced in a study of blood T cell repertoires in COVID-19 (dated by TCRdb to between 2020 and 2021). Libraries came from the immunoSEQ multiplex PCR assay. Sourced from immuneACCESS, this table was stored by TCRdb with only in-frame sequences that have V and J called. A share of the clones is absent; for the studies checked, an unresolved V gene accounts for under half, and the remainder has no known explanation. The sample yields around 40,000 clones; roughly 85% were counted once. The ten most abundant clones make up 9.9% of the sample. Sequencing input: peripheral blood. The receptors stem from a human donor in a cohort sampled during active COVID-19.

The chain carries TRBV7-2 and TRBJ2-1; TRBD2 agrees at 11 bases. Germline trimming cut 1 base from V and 7 bases from J; bases unmatched to any gene: 6. The CDR3 contains 16 residues. CDR1 is SGHTA, CDR2 FQGNSA, per germline. CDR3 sequence (DNA): TGTGCCAGCAGCTTAGATGTAGCGGGGGGGCTTAATGAGCAGTTCTTC. The encoded protein is CASSLDVAGGLNEQFF.

The rearrangement links TRBV6-1 to TRBJ1-4; 8 nucleotides line up with TRBD1. Trimming took 4 bases from V and 7 from J; bases not matched to a gene: 11. The CDR3 spans 16 residues. CDR1 and CDR2 (germline): MNHNS, SASEGT. For the CDR3, the DNA is TGTGCCAGCAGTGGGCCCAGGGGGCAACAAGGTGAAAAACTGTTTTTT. It codes for CASSGPRGQQGEKLFF.

As for this clone: Distinct nucleotide sequences in the sample also encode this CDR3. This chain joins TRBV4-3 and TRBJ1-1, with D unclear. The germline V gene has CDR1 LGHNA and CDR2 YSLEER. This CDR3 comprises 14 residues. V lost 1 base to trimming and J lost 1 base, with 7 bases between them. This CDR3 reads CASSQGQTNTEAFF. The CDR3 DNA follows: TGCGCCAGCAGCCAAGGACAAACGAACACTGAAGCTTTCTTT.

V usage is TRBV2 and J usage is TRBJ1-1; TRBD1 agrees at 7 bases. Germline V gene data show CDR1 as SNHLY and CDR2 as FYNNEI. The junction had 7 bases not matched to a gene; V was cut back by 3 bases and J by 0 bases. The CDR3 spans 16 residues. CDR3: CASSERDSNLNTEAFF. The CDR3 DNA is TGTGCCAGCAGTGAGCGGGACAGTAACCTGAACACTGAAGCTTTCTTT.

The J gene is TRBJ2-7, the V gene TRBV5-6; D is unclear. The germline CDR1 and CDR2 sequences are SGHDT and YYEEEE. The CDR3 has 14 amino acids. V was cut by 2 bases and J by 2 bases, with 11 bases left in between. The CDR3 sequence: CASSLNWATYEQYF. For the CDR3, the DNA is TGTGCCAGCAGCTTAAATTGGGCGACCTACGAGCAGTACTTC.

This clone occurred a few times. This chain uses TRBV19 with TRBJ2-7; D remains ambiguous. This CDR3 is 13 amino acids long. CDR1 LNHDA and CDR2 SQIVND come from the germline V gene (reference sequence). V was trimmed by 6 bases and J by 5 bases, leaving 14 bases between them. The CDR3 region is CASRGRVWDEQYF. CDR3 nucleotide sequence: TGTGCCAGTAGAGGCCGGGTATGGGACGAGCAGTACTTC.

In this sample, this clone turned up once. This chain joins TRBV7-6 and TRBJ1-1; TRBD1 is a possible D gene (6 bases). The CDR3 is 19 amino acids. In germline, CDR1 is SGHVS, CDR2 FNYEAQ. The V gene lost 5 bases and the J gene lost 0 bases, with 25 bases spanning the gap. The CDR3 loop reads CASSPGTFAVLTMNTEAFF. CDR3 sequence (DNA): TGTGCCAGCAGCCCCGGGACATTCGCGGTCCTCACCATGAACACTGAAGCTTTCTTT.

The J gene is TRBJ1-2, the V gene TRBV10-3, with 10 bases lining up with TRBD1. The germline V gene encodes CDR1 ENHRY and CDR2 SYGVKD. This CDR3 is 16 amino acids long. Trimming removed 6 bases from V and 6 bases from J; junction bases left unmatched: 13. The CDR3 here is CAISPQREGQGNGYTF. In nucleotides, the CDR3 is TGTGCCATCAGCCCCCAGAGGGAGGGACAGGGGAATGGCTACACCTTC.

The CDR3 spells CASSQHGVLNQPQHF. CDR3 sequence (DNA): TGTGCCAGCAGTCAACACGGGGTTTTGAATCAGCCCCAGCATTTT. J is TRBJ1-5 and V is TRBV6-5; unclear D gene. From germline, CDR1 is MNHEY and CDR2 SVGAGI. The V and J ends lost 5 bases and 4 bases respectively, with 15 bases between them. The CDR3 sequence is 15 residues long.

This chain joins TRBV5-6 and TRBJ2-5, with 7 bases lining up with TRBD1. Germline CDR1 reads SGHDT; CDR2 reads YYEEEE. V dropped 0 bases and J dropped 10; count of bases not matched to a gene: 12. The CDR3 totals 15 residues. The CDR3 nucleotides are TGTGCCAGCAGCTTGGAGGGCCAGGGGGTGCCCGGCCAGTACTTC. Protein sequence: CASSLEGQGVPGQYF.

The rearrangement links TRBV5-1 to TRBJ2-5; no definite D call. V was pared by 4 bases and J by 1 base, with 11 bases between. Germline V gene data show CDR1 as SGHRS and CDR2 as YFSETQ. The length of the CDR3 is 14 residues. CDR3 protein: CASSPSFPQETQYF. The CDR3 DNA sequence: TGCGCCAGCAGCCCGTCCTTCCCCCAAGAGACCCAGTACTTC.

The rearrangement uses TRBV15 and TRBJ2-1; 7 nucleotides align to TRBD1. Unmatched junction bases numbered 5, after V lost 4 bases and J lost 2 bases. This CDR3 spans 15 amino acids. Germline V CDR1 and CDR2: LNHNV, YYDKDF (reference sequence). The CDR3 sequence: CATSNTGDAYNEQFF. In DNA form, the CDR3 reads TGTGCCACCAGCAACACAGGGGACGCCTACAATGAGCAGTTCTTC. Using reference TRBV15 and TRBJ2-1 for the parts outside the CDR3, the full variable domain is DAMVIQNPRYQVTQFGKPVTLSCSQTLNHNVMYWYQQKSSQAPKLLFHYYDKDFNNEADTPDNFQSRRPNTSFCFLDIRSPGLGDTAMYLCATSNTGDAYNEQFFGPGTRLTVL.

Turning to this clone: Different DNA sequences within this sample yield the same CDR3. The chain is built from TRBV11-2 and TRBJ2-7; D is unclear. V lost 5 bases, J lost 1 base, and 3 bases lay in between. The germline CDR1 and CDR2 sequences are SGHAT and FQNNGV. The CDR3 is made up of 11 amino acids. CDR3 region: CASSPSYEQYF. The DNA of the CDR3 is TGTGCCAGCAGCCCGTCCTACGAGCAGTACTTC. Combining the CDR3 with reference TRBV11-2 and TRBJ2-7 gives the whole variable domain EAGVAQSPRYKIIEKRQSVAFWCNPISGHATLYWYQQILGQGPKLLIQFQNNGVVDDSQLPKDRFSAERLKGVDSTLKIQPAKLEDSAVYLCASSPSYEQYFGPGTRLTVT.

The chain recombines TRBV3-1 (or the pseudogene TRBV3-2) with TRBJ1-2; D is unclear. The CDR3 consists of 12 residues. CDR1 is LGHDT, CDR2 YNNKEL, per germline (reference sequence). Trimming took off 1 base at V and 3 bases at J, with 3 bases between the two ends. The CDR3 spells CASSQADYGYTF. The CDR3 region has the DNA TGTGCCAGCAGCCAAGCAGACTATGGCTACACCTTC.

The V call is TRBV7-2, the J call TRBJ1-3; the D gene is possibly TRBD1 (6 bases). Germline V gene data show CDR1 as SGHTA and CDR2 as FQGNSA. The CDR3 length is 17 residues. Trimming stripped 4 bases from V and 0 bases from J, with 16 bases between. The CDR3 loop is CASSSPVGHISGNTIYF. The CDR3 coding sequence is TGTGCCAGCAGCTCCCCCGTGGGACATATCTCTGGAAACACCATATATTTT.

The V and J genes are TRBV19 and TRBJ2-2; D may be TRBD1 (5 bases). The V end was cut by 7 bases, the J end by 1 base, with 13 bases between. Germline loops: CDR1 LNHDA, CDR2 SQIVND (reference sequence). This CDR3 comprises 15 residues. The CDR3 reads CASIAATGNTGELFF. As DNA, the CDR3 is TGTGCCAGTATTGCCGCTACAGGGAACACCGGGGAGCTGTTTTTT.